This T cell receptor beta chain was sequenced during a study of vaccination effects on CD4 cells after COVID-19. Across the whole study: Sample provision by two convalescent patients occurred 16 days and one week before vaccination. The study, taken as a whole, reports: Few convalescent patients were included, and no early post-infection timepoints were sampled.

Ahead of sequencing, the ViraFEST assay grew antigen-specific CD4+ T cells using viral peptide pools. Subsequent to a culture period of nine to ten days, CD4+ T cells were isolated. A positive SARS-CoV-2 PCR test fell between March and December 2020. Wells each received more than 1.5 million PBMC, cultured with approximately 9.1 IU/ml IL-2 and roughly 9.3 ug/ml peptides. IL-2 medium took the place of half the medium on both days 3 and 7. Germline V gene lookup returns CDR1 SGHRS and CDR2 YFSETQ. The CDR3 is 17 residues long. V gave up 3 bases and J gave up 4 bases, with 21 bases separating them. The protocol was immunoSEQ multiplex PCR, while the TCRdb copy is restricted to in-frame clones and leaves out a portion. Of tens of thousands of clones in the sample, around 66% were seen once. On this clone: The target antigen is unknown.

The J gene is TRBJ2-3, the V gene TRBV5-1; D gene unclear. Sample: CD4+ T cells from PBMCs cultured with SARS-CoV-2 spike peptides, taken before COVID-19 vaccination. The TCR was taken from a human donor who had a prior SARS-CoV-2 infection. This chain's CDR3 is CASSSLSGHSGADTQYF. DNA of the CDR3: TGCGCCAGCAGCTCACTATCGGGCCATTCGGGTGCAGATACGCAGTATTTT.